This entry lists 9 T cell receptor beta chains sequenced from one sample in a study of blood T cell repertoires in COVID-19. Generated by immunoSEQ multiplex PCR, the TCRdb table keeps only in-frame clones and is missing some. Among over 85,000 clones listed, about 89% were seen once. Sequenced material: peripheral blood. Receptor source: a human donor in a cohort sampled during active COVID-19.

The chain couples TRBV11-2 to TRBJ2-6; D is perhaps TRBD2 (6 bases). V was trimmed by 4 bases and J by 1 base, leaving 11 bases between them. CDR1 SGHAT and CDR2 FQNNGV come from the germline V gene. There are 16 residues in the CDR3. CDR3 in amino acids: CASSSLRGSGANVLTF. CDR3 nucleotides: TGTGCCAGCAGCTCACTCCGGGGGTCTGGGGCCAACGTCCTGACTTTC.

This chain uses TRBV29-1 with TRBJ2-1; D gene unclear. The germline CDR1 and CDR2 sequences are SQVTM and ANQGSEA. Trimming pared 4 bases from V and 3 bases from J, leaving 13 bases between. This CDR3 is 14 amino acids long. CDR3 sequence: CSVVQPKGYNEQFF. For the CDR3, the DNA is TGCAGCGTTGTACAGCCAAAAGGCTACAATGAGCAGTTCTTC.

In this sample, this clone turned up a few times. The chain joins TRBV10-3 to TRBJ2-1; D call uncertain. The CDR3 loop spans 12 amino acids. Trimming cost V 2 bases and J 6 bases, with 5 bases left between them. CDR1 ENHRY and CDR2 SYGVKD come from the germline V gene. CDR3 loop: CAISEDSNEQFF. The CDR3 DNA is TGTGCCATCAGTGAGGATAGCAATGAGCAGTTCTTC.

The chain is built from TRBV28 and TRBJ1-1, with no clear D. In germline, CDR1 is MDHEN, CDR2 SYDVKM. This CDR3 region has 13 residues. V shed 3 bases and J shed 1 base, with 6 bases lying between them. CDR3: CASSFGGNTEAFF. In DNA, the CDR3 is TGTGCCAGCAGTTTCGGAGGGAACACTGAAGCTTTCTTT.

This clone turned up a few times. V is TRBV28 and J is TRBJ2-7, with D perhaps matching TRBD2 (6 bases). The CDR3 has 15 residues. Trimming cost V 2 bases and J 7 bases, with 18 bases left between them. CDR1 is MDHEN and CDR2 is SYDVKM in the germline V gene. The CDR3 DNA sequence: TGTGCCAGCAGTTTAACCTCGCTAGCGAGAGAGGAGCAGTACTTC. Translation gives CASSLTSLAREEQYF.

V and J are TRBV7-9 and TRBJ1-4; perhaps TRBD1 as D (6 bases). Trimming pared 4 bases from V and 3 bases from J, leaving 12 bases between. Germline CDR1 is SEHNR and CDR2 is FQNEAQ (reference sequence). This CDR3 spans 15 amino acids. The CDR3 nucleotides read TGTGCCAGCAGCTCGATCAGGGGATCTAATGAAAAACTGTTTTTT. Protein product: CASSSIRGSNEKLFF.

The CDR3 here is CASSDGLAGFYEQYF. The CDR3 DNA is TGTGCCAGCAGCGACGGACTAGCGGGATTCTACGAGCAGTACTTC. The rearrangement links TRBV27 to TRBJ2-7, with 12 bases aligning to TRBD2. The CDR3 is 15 amino acids. The germline CDR1 and CDR2 sequences are MNHEY and SMNVEV (reference sequence). V gave up 6 bases and J gave up 3 bases; unmatched junction bases: 6.

This chain links TRBV3-1 (or the pseudogene TRBV3-2) with TRBJ2-3, with D possibly TRBD2 on 5 matching bases. Germline CDR1 is LGHDT and CDR2 is YNNKEL (reference sequence). The CDR3 has 18 residues. Trimming shortened V by 4 bases and J by 2 bases, and 22 bases separated the two germline ends. CDR3 residues: CASSLPQKGSGSTDTQYF. DNA of the CDR3: TGTGCCAGCAGCCTTCCCCAAAAAGGGTCGGGATCCACAGATACGCAGTATTTT.

V is TRBV5-5 and J is TRBJ2-7; 7 bases map to TRBD2. Germline assignment: CDR1 SGHKS and CDR2 YYEKEE (reference sequence). J gave up 8 bases and V 1 base, and 6 bases lay outside the gene matches. The CDR3 spans 13 residues. The DNA of the CDR3 is TGTGCCAGCAGCTTGAGCGGGGACTCTAAGCAGTACTTC. This codes for CASSLSGDSKQYF.